Each of the 27 T cell receptor beta chains below was sequenced from the same sample in a study of Graves' ophthalmopathy and Graves' hyperthyroidism. Investigators amplified TCR beta CDR3 regions from RNA transcripts. HTBI primers were employed in first-round RT-PCR, then a second-round multiplex PCR followed. MiXCR, run by TCRdb on the multiplex PCR reads, gives a single entry per CDR3 protein. Of 360,000 or so distinct CDR3 sequences listed, 15% to 20% are singletons. Material: peripheral blood. Source of these receptors: a woman under 30 with Graves' ophthalmopathy.

This clonotype has a count of ten or more. The rearrangement joins TRBV4-1 to TRBJ2-7; TRBD1 matches at 7 bases. This CDR3 contains 14 residues. Germline V gene lookup returns CDR1 MGHRA and CDR2 YSYEKL. The junction had 6 bases not matched to a gene; V was cut back by 3 bases and J by 4 bases. The CDR3 spells CASSHPGQMYEQYF. The CDR3 bases are TGCGCCAGCAGCCATCCGGGACAGATGTACGAGCAGTACTTC.

The genes are TRBV2 and TRBJ1-1; D call uncertain. The V and J ends lost 3 bases and 5 bases respectively, with 10 bases between them. The V gene's germline CDR1 is SNHLY and CDR2 FYNNEI. The CDR3 totals 13 residues. The CDR3 region is CASSESHATEAFF. CDR3 in DNA: TGTGCCAGCAGTGAGAGCCATGCAACTGAAGCTTTCTTT. Variable domain in full (rest from reference TRBV2 and TRBJ1-1): EPEVTQTPSHQVTQMGQEVILRCVPISNHLYFYWYRQILGQKVEFLVSFYNNEISEKSEIFDDQFSVERPDGSNFTLKIRSTKLEDSAMYFCASSESHATEAFFGQGTRLTVV.

This clonotype was counted at least ten times. The CDR3 sequence is CASSPRGGFNQPQHF. The DNA of the CDR3 is TGTGCCAGCAGCCCAAGGGGGGGTTTCAATCAGCCCCAGCATTTT. V is TRBV28 and J is TRBJ1-5; possible D gene TRBD1, 6 bases. CDR3 length: 15 amino acids. Germline V gives CDR1 MDHEN, CDR2 SYDVKM. V lost 6 bases, J lost 3 bases, and 15 bases lay in between.

At least ten counts were recorded for this clonotype. This chain links TRBV28 with TRBJ2-5; 9 bases are a match to TRBD2. J lost 7 bases, V lost 4 bases, and 7 bases had no gene match. Germline V CDR1 and CDR2: MDHEN, SYDVKM. This CDR3 has 14 residues. This CDR3 reads CASSSSGNWGTQYF. In nucleotides, the CDR3 is TGTGCCAGCAGTTCTAGCGGGAATTGGGGGACCCAGTACTTC.

This clonotype has ten or more counts. The chain recombines TRBV7-2 with TRBJ2-5; D assignment may be TRBD1 or TRBD2 (5 bases each). V gave up 10 bases and J gave up 2 bases, with 14 bases separating them. Looked up from germline, CDR1 is SGHTA and CDR2 is FQGNSA. The CDR3 length is 13 residues. The CDR3 spells CATGYRTQETQYF. Written as DNA, the CDR3 is TGTGCCACGGGATACAGGACACAAGAGACCCAGTACTTC.

This clonotype showed up just a few times. The rearrangement links TRBV20-1 to TRBJ2-7, with TRBD2 matching 9 bases. Germline V lookup: CDR1 DFQATT, CDR2 SNEGSKA (reference sequence). CDR3 size: 14 residues. The junction had 5 bases not matched to a gene; V was cut back by 0 bases and J by 5 bases. The CDR3 region has the DNA TGCAGTGCTAGAGATGGGGGACTAGCTGACGAGCAGTACTTC. Encoded protein: CSARDGGLADEQYF.

This clonotype was detected ten times or more. This chain joins TRBV20-1 and TRBJ1-2, with 9 bases fitting TRBD1. The CDR3 has 13 residues. The V and J ends lost 6 bases and 4 bases, in that order; junction bases with no gene match: 6. Germline V gene data show CDR1 as DFQATT and CDR2 as SNEGSKA (reference sequence). The CDR3 region is CSATDRGPYGYTF. The CDR3 region has the DNA TGCAGTGCCACGGACAGGGGTCCCTATGGCTACACCTTC.

This clonotype was detected many times. The CDR3 region is CASSVVEVGSYGYTF. The CDR3, as DNA: TGTGCCAGCAGCGTAGTAGAGGTTGGTAGCTATGGCTACACCTTC. The chain employs TRBV9 and TRBJ1-2; D call uncertain. The length of the CDR3 is 15 residues. V lost 0 bases and J lost 4, with 13 bases in between. Germline V gene data show CDR1 as SGDLS and CDR2 as YYNGEE.

This clonotype was seen many times. This sequence joins TRBV6-5 and TRBJ2-6; 9 positions agree with TRBD1. Germline lookup yields CDR1 MNHEY and CDR2 SVGAGI. The ends lost 6 bases at V and 4 bases at J; junction bases unmatched: 7. This CDR3 region has 16 residues. Here the CDR3 DNA reads TGTGCCAGCAGGGCGGGACAGGGTTCCGGGGCCAACGTCCTGACTTTC. Translation gives CASRAGQGSGANVLTF.

This clonotype was counted many times. This chain uses TRBV6-1 with TRBJ2-7; TRBD1 or TRBD2 may be the D gene (6 bases each). The CDR3 consists of 14 residues. Germline CDR1 and CDR2: MNHNS and SASEGT. V was clipped by 1 base and J by 5 bases, with 12 bases between them. CDR3 in amino acids: CASSEVGGKNEQYF. The CDR3, as DNA: TGTGCCAGCAGTGAAGTAGGGGGGAAGAACGAGCAGTACTTC.

The chain uses TRBV7-2 and TRBJ1-5; weak D call: TRBD1 (5 bases). The CDR3 sequence is 15 residues long. Germline V gene sequence: CDR1 SGHTA, CDR2 FQGNSA. Trimming cost V 2 bases and J 6 bases, with 14 bases left between them. CDR3 sequence reads: CASSLSRETSQPQHF. In DNA form, the CDR3 reads TGTGCCAGCAGCTTATCCAGGGAGACGAGTCAGCCCCAGCATTTT.

This clonotype was counted ten times or more. The chain couples TRBV28 to TRBJ1-3, with TRBD1 as a possible D gene (5 bases). This CDR3 comprises 15 residues. Trimming took off 5 bases at V and 0 bases at J, with 11 bases between the two ends. Germline CDR1 is MDHEN and CDR2 is SYDVKM. In nucleotides, the CDR3 is TGTGCCAGCAGTCGTTACGGGACCTCTGGAAACACCATATATTTT. Translated, it gives CASSRYGTSGNTIYF.

V gene TRBV2 combines with J gene TRBJ2-7; D possibly matches TRBD1 or TRBD2 (6 bases each). Trimming shortened V by 9 bases and J by 5 bases, and 20 bases separated the two germline ends. Germline loops: CDR1 SNHLY, CDR2 FYNNEI. The CDR3 sequence is 14 residues long. CDR3 bases: TGTGCCAGAGAGACGGGACGGGGGCAGGACGAGCAGTACTTC. Its protein is CARETGRGQDEQYF.

At least ten counts were recorded for this clonotype. CDR3 sequence (DNA): TGCGCCAGCAGCTCGGGACAGCCGAACACTGAAGCTTTCTTT. This codes for CASSSGQPNTEAFF. The chain combines TRBV5-1 with TRBJ1-1; 7 nucleotides match TRBD1. This CDR3 has 14 residues. Germline CDR1 and CDR2: SGHRS and YFSETQ. V lost 3 bases, J lost 1 base, and 3 bases stayed unmatched.

This clonotype was recorded a few times. This chain links TRBV5-5 with TRBJ2-2; 9 nucleotides match TRBD2. Trimming cost V 0 bases and J 3 bases; bases outside gene matches: 3. The germline V gene encodes CDR1 SGHKS and CDR2 YYEKEE (reference sequence). The CDR3 has 16 residues. This chain's CDR3 is CASSLASGTYTGELFF. CDR3 coding DNA: TGTGCCAGCAGCTTGGCTAGCGGGACATACACCGGGGAGCTGTTTTTT.

V is TRBV12-3 or TRBV12-4 and J is TRBJ2-2, with D unresolved. Trimming removed 6 bases from V and 4 bases from J, with 9 bases in between. The CDR3 has 13 amino acids. The CDR3 protein is CASSDYTTGELFF. DNA for the CDR3: TGTGCCAGCAGCGATTACACCACCGGGGAGCTGTTTTTT.

This clonotype was picked up many times. The genes are TRBV4-1 and TRBJ2-7, with 8 bases identical to TRBD2. CDR1 and CDR2 from the germline V gene are MGHRA and YSYEKL. The CDR3 has 16 residues. V was pared by 0 bases and J by 5 bases, with 9 bases of the junction left unmatched. DNA for the CDR3: TGCGCCAGCAGCCAAGAGAGGGGTCGGCGGGGGGACGAGCAGTACTTC. This translates into CASSQERGRRGDEQYF.

Ten or more counts support this clonotype. The genes are TRBV28 and TRBJ1-2; a possible D gene is TRBD1 (5 bases). The CDR3 contains 14 residues. Germline CDR1 MDHEN, CDR2 SYDVKM. The V and J ends lost 5 bases and 4 bases respectively, with 14 bases between them. This CDR3 is CASSPPDKFYGYTF. CDR3 in DNA: TGTGCCAGCAGTCCGCCGGACAAATTCTATGGCTACACCTTC.

The chain carries TRBV7-2 and TRBJ2-4, with 8 bases matching TRBD1. J was trimmed by 7 bases and V by 4 bases; bases with no gene match: 6. This CDR3 spans 14 amino acids. Germline V gives CDR1 SGHTA, CDR2 FQGNSA. As DNA, the CDR3 is TGTGCCAGCAGCTCTAGGACAGGGAAGAACATTCAGTACTTC. It codes for CASSSRTGKNIQYF.

This clonotype was observed many times. The genes are TRBV30 and TRBJ1-3; D not resolved. Germline lookup yields CDR1 GTSNPN and CDR2 SVGIG (reference sequence). V was cut by 0 bases and J by 0 bases, with 9 bases left in between. This CDR3 comprises 15 residues. The CDR3 here is CAWSVYSSSGNTIYF. Here the CDR3 DNA reads TGTGCCTGGAGTGTATACAGTAGCTCTGGAAACACCATATATTTT.

This clonotype was counted at least ten times. The chain has TRBV28 and TRBJ2-7; TRBD1 might be the D (6 bases). This CDR3 is 15 amino acids long. The V gene's germline CDR1 is MDHEN and CDR2 SYDVKM. V was cut by 5 bases and J by 2 bases, with 16 bases left in between. The CDR3 here is CASSPQGELAYEQYF. The DNA of the CDR3 is TGTGCCAGCAGTCCACAGGGAGAGTTAGCCTACGAGCAGTACTTC.

This clonotype has ten or more counts. V usage is TRBV5-1 and J usage is TRBJ1-1; D possibly corresponds to TRBD1 (5 bases). The CDR3 has 13 amino acids. Germline V lookup: CDR1 SGHRS, CDR2 YFSETQ. V was clipped by 5 bases and J by 7 bases, with 15 bases between them. CDR3 sequence (DNA): TGCGCCAGCAGATATGACCGGGACGGTGAAGCTTTCTTT. It encodes CASRYDRDGEAFF. Combining the CDR3 with reference TRBV5-1 and TRBJ1-1 gives the whole variable domain KAGVTQTPRYLIKTRGQQVTLSCSPISGHRSVSWYQQTPGQGLQFLFEYFSETQRNKGNFPGRFSGRQFSNSRSEMNVSTLELGDSALYLCASRYDRDGEAFFGQGTRLTVV.

The chain recombines TRBV24-1 with TRBJ2-2; the match to TRBD2 covers 8 bases. Per germline, CDR1 KGHDR and CDR2 SFDVKD. CDR3 size: 15 residues. V trimming: 4 bases; J trimming: 8 bases; junction bases outside the gene matches: 8. In nucleotides, the CDR3 is TGTGCCACCAGTGACCTCCAATTAGCGGGAGGGGAGCTGTTTTTT. Its translation is CATSDLQLAGGELFF.

The chain has TRBV6-1 and TRBJ1-2; D may be TRBD1 (6 bases). V lost 8 bases to trimming and J lost 2 bases, with 9 bases between them. Germline V CDR1 and CDR2: MNHNS, SASEGT. The CDR3 loop spans 12 amino acids. In DNA, the CDR3 is TGTGCCAGCGAAGGACAGAACTATGGCTACACCTTC. Translating it yields CASEGQNYGYTF.

This clonotype was recorded many times. This CDR3 reads CATSRGDFSNQPQHF. DNA of the CDR3: TGTGCCACCAGCAGAGGAGACTTTAGCAATCAGCCCCAGCATTTT. The gene calls are TRBV15 and TRBJ1-5; D is uncertain. Per germline, CDR1 LNHNV and CDR2 YYDKDF (reference sequence). The CDR3 has 15 amino acids. The V and J ends lost 1 base and 0 bases respectively, with 7 bases between them.

The rearrangement links TRBV28 to TRBJ2-2, with 7 bases matching TRBD2. The germline CDR1 and CDR2 sequences are MDHEN and SYDVKM. V gave up 8 bases and J gave up 6 bases; unmatched junction bases: 12. CDR3 size: 15 residues. The CDR3 here is CASWGGLDRAGELFF. As DNA, the CDR3 is TGTGCCAGCTGGGGCGGACTAGACCGGGCCGGGGAGCTGTTTTTT.

The sample holds many counts of this clonotype. The chain uses TRBV6-5 and TRBJ2-2; D may correspond to TRBD1 or TRBD2 (5 bases each). Germline CDR1 reads MNHEY; CDR2 reads SVGAGI. The ends were cut back, 0 bases at V and 0 bases at J, with 11 bases in the middle. This CDR3 is built from 17 residues. CDR3 in DNA: TGTGCCAGCAGTTACTCCAGTGGGACCGCGAACACCGGGGAGCTGTTTTTT. Residues: CASSYSSGTANTGELFF.